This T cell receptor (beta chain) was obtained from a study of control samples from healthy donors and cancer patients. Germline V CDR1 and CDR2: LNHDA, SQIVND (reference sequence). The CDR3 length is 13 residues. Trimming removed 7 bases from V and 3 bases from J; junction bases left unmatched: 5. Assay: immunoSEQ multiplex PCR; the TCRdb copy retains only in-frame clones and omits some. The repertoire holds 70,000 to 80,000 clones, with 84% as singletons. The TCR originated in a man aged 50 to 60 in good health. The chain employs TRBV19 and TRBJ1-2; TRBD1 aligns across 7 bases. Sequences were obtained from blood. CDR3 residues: CASNTGVDYGYTF. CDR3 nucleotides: TGTGCCAGTAATACAGGGGTTGACTATGGCTACACCTTC.